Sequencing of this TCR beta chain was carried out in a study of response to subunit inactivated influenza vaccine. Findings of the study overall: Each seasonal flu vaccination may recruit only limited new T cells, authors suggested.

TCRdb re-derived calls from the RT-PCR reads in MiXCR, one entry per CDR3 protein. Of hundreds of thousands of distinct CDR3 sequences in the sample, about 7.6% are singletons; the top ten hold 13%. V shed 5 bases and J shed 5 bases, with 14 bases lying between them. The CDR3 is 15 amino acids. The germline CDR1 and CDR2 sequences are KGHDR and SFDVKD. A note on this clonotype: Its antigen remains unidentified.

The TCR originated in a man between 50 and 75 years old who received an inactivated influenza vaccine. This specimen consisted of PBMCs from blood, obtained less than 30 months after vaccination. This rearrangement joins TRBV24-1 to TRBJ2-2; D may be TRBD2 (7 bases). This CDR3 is CATSGGGSGTGELFF. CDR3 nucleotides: TGTGCCACCAGTGGGGGGGGCTCAGGAACCGGGGAGCTGTTTTTT.